This T cell receptor beta chain was retrieved from a study of blood T cell repertoires in COVID-19. As for the study in general: Whether acute or convalescent, the COVID-19 samples came from the United States, Italy and Spain. T cells, B-cell-depleted T cells, or PBMCs provided the cDNA or gDNA that served as material.

This clone was seen a few times. The CDR3 sequence is 15 residues long. V shed 2 bases and J 2 bases; nucleotides not matched to a gene: 6. The germline gives CDR1 MDHEN, CDR2 SYDVKM. Allocation to cohorts depended on clinical history reported by the participants. Donors in Cohort 3 counted as recovered after two negative PCRs, clearance, or symptom resolution. The assay was immunoSEQ multiplex PCR, and TCRdb's table has in-frame clones only and misses some. The sample has some 250,000 clones, roughly 90% seen once. The sample was PBMCs or T cells enriched from blood (not recorded which). The V and J genes are TRBV28 and TRBJ2-7; TRBD1 agrees at 7 bases. The sequence derives from a man in his forties who had recovered from COVID-19. The CDR3 here is CASSLLGTDTYEQYF. The DNA for the CDR3 is TGTGCCAGCAGTTTACTTGGGACAGATACCTACGAGCAGTACTTC.